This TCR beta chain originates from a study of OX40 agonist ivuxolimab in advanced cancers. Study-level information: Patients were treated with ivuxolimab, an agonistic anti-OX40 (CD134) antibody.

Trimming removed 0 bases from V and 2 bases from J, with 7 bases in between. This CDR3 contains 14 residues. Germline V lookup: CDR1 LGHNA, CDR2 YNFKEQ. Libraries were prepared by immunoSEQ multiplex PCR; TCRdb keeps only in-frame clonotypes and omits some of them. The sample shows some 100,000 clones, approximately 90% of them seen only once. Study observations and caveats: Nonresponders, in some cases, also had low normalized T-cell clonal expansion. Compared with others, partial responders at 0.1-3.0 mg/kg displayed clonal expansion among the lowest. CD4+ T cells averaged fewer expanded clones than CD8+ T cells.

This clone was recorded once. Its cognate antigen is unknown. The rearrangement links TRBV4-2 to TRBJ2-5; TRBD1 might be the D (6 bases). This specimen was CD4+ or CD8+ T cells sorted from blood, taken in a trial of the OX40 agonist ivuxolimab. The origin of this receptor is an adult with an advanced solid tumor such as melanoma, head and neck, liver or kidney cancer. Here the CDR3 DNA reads TGTGCCAGCAGCCAAGAACAGGGACAAGAGACCCAGTACTTC. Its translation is CASSQEQGQETQYF.